This T cell receptor (beta chain) was captured in a study of T cells after yellow fever vaccination. Study findings and constraints: Peaking on day 5 versus 15, the secondary response was faster but weaker. Detected again after the booster were most primary-vaccination clones, at nearly 97% CD4 and approximately 90% CD8.

TCRdb reprocessed the 5' RACE reads with MiXCR, giving one entry per CDR3 protein. Among about 310,000 distinct CDR3 sequences listed, roughly 4% were seen once. This clonotype was seen at least ten times. Its specificity is unknown. The germline CDR1 and CDR2 sequences are KGHSH and LQKENI. The CDR3 runs to 14 residues. Trimming left V 6 bases short and J 4 bases short, with 15 bases between. This TCR came from a man in his late teens or twenties who received the YFV17D yellow fever vaccine. This chain uses TRBV18 with TRBJ2-5, with D uncertain. Sample: PBMCs, taken on the day of the yellow fever booster vaccination. The CDR3 coding sequence is TGTGCCAGCTCCGACCCGCGAGTTGGAGAGACCCAGTACTTC. Translated: CASSDPRVGETQYF. The full variable domain, rest sourced from reference TRBV18 and TRBJ2-5, is NAGVMQNPRHLVRRRGQEARLRCSPMKGHSHVYWYRQLPEEGLKFMVYLQKENIIDESGMPKERFSAEFPKEGPSILRIQQVVRGDSAAYFCASSDPRVGETQYFGPGTRLLVL.